The 26 T cell receptor beta chains presented below share a single source sample, sequenced in a study of blood T cell repertoires in COVID-19. The protocol was immunoSEQ multiplex PCR, while the TCRdb copy is restricted to in-frame clones and leaves out a portion. The sample holds under 300,000 clones, roughly 88% seen once. Source material: peripheral blood. Receptors originate from a woman in her twenties or thirties with active or convalescent COVID-19.

The chain couples TRBV7-6 to TRBJ2-5; possible D gene TRBD1, 5 bases. CDR3 length equals 13 residues. The V and J ends lost 5 bases and 4 bases respectively, with 11 bases between them. Germline CDR1 is SGHVS and CDR2 is FNYEAQ. The CDR3 sequence: CASSIGHPETQYF. The DNA for the CDR3 is TGTGCCAGCAGCATCGGACATCCAGAGACCCAGTACTTC.

The CDR3 sequence is CASSPPIGQNEKLFF. CDR3 sequence (DNA): TGTGCCAGCTCACCACCCATTGGACAGAATGAAAAACTGTTTTTT. V gene TRBV18 combines with J gene TRBJ1-4; the D gene is possibly TRBD1 (6 bases). CDR3 length: 15 amino acids. CDR1 is KGHSH, CDR2 LQKENI, per germline. Deletions cut 0 bases from V and 5 bases from J, with 10 bases between.

The chain uses TRBV19 and TRBJ2-7; 10 bases fit TRBD1. V gave up 3 bases and J gave up 3 bases; unmatched junction bases: 11. Germline V gene data show CDR1 as LNHDA and CDR2 as SQIVND (reference sequence). This CDR3 contains 17 residues. CDR3 coding DNA: TGTGCCAGTAGTATTGCCCCGGGACAGGGGTTAAACTACGAGCAGTACTTC. This codes for CASSIAPGQGLNYEQYF.

The V call is TRBV6-1, the J call TRBJ2-3, with 10 positions matching TRBD2. Germline-derived CDR1 and CDR2 are MNHNS and SASEGT. The J segment lost 0 bases and the V segment lost 4 bases, leaving 13 bases of the junction unmatched. CDR3 size: 19 residues. Written as DNA, the CDR3 is TGTGCCAGCAGTGTCCCGGCTAGCGGGGGCCCCGCGAGCACAGATACGCAGTATTTT. Translated: CASSVPASGGPASTDTQYF.

This CDR3 reads CSASPRTSGGYNEQFF. The CDR3 coding sequence is TGCAGTGCTAGTCCTAGGACTAGCGGGGGCTACAATGAGCAGTTCTTC. This sequence joins TRBV20-1 and TRBJ2-1, with 13 bases aligning to TRBD2. Germline loops: CDR1 DFQATT, CDR2 SNEGSKA (reference sequence). This CDR3 has 16 amino acids. V dropped 3 bases and J dropped 3; count of bases not matched to a gene: 5.

V and J are TRBV5-1 and TRBJ1-1; D remains unclear. Germline assignment: CDR1 SGHRS and CDR2 YFSETQ. The V end was cut by 0 bases, the J end by 4 bases, with 7 bases between. The CDR3 has 13 residues. The CDR3 loop reads CASSLDPSTEAFF. As DNA, the CDR3 is TGCGCCAGCAGCTTGGATCCGAGCACTGAAGCTTTCTTT.

The CDR3 is CAWSSPIFDRENTEAFF. The DNA of the CDR3 is TGTGCCTGGAGTTCACCGATATTCGACAGGGAGAACACTGAAGCTTTCTTT. The rearrangement joins TRBV30 to TRBJ1-1; 7 bases fit TRBD1. The CDR3 runs to 17 residues. Germline V gene sequence: CDR1 GTSNPN, CDR2 SVGIG (reference sequence). The V gene end was trimmed by 2 bases and the J gene end by 1 base; junction bases not matched to a gene: 13.

This clone was counted a few times. The genes are TRBV5-1 and TRBJ2-1, with TRBD2 matching 8 bases. V dropped 4 bases and J dropped 1; count of bases not matched to a gene: 4. The CDR3 totals 15 residues. Germline loops: CDR1 SGHRS, CDR2 YFSETQ. The CDR3 sequence: CASSPTGGSYNEQFF. CDR3 in DNA: TGCGCCAGCAGCCCCACGGGGGGGTCCTACAATGAGCAGTTCTTC.

This clone was counted between two and nine times. V is TRBV9 and J is TRBJ2-2; 7 bases align to TRBD1. The CDR3 length is 15 residues. Trimming cost V 3 bases and J 7 bases; bases outside gene matches: 9. Germline V gene lookup returns CDR1 SGDLS and CDR2 YYNGEE. CDR3 region: CASSGRTGPGGELFF. In DNA, the CDR3 is TGTGCCAGCAGCGGACGGACAGGCCCCGGCGGGGAGCTGTTTTTT. The variable domain in full, with the rest retrieved from reference TRBV9 and TRBJ2-2, is DSGVTQTPKHLITATGQRVTLRCSPRSGDLSVYWYQQSLDQGLQFLIQYYNGEERAKGNILERFSAQQFPDLHSELNLSSLELGDSALYFCASSGRTGPGGELFFGEGSRLTVL.

This chain connects TRBV7-3 to TRBJ2-1; TRBD1 might be the D (5 bases). CDR1 and CDR2 (germline): SGHTA, FQGTGA. The CDR3 extends over 15 amino acids. Between the trimmed V and J ends, which lost 3 bases and 0 bases, there was a span of 9 bases. The CDR3 here is CASSFRASSYNEQFF. CDR3 DNA sequence: TGTGCCAGCAGCTTCAGGGCGAGCTCCTACAATGAGCAGTTCTTC.

The chain couples TRBV5-5 to TRBJ1-3; the D is unclear. CDR3 length: 14 residues. In germline, CDR1 is SGHKS, CDR2 YYEKEE (reference sequence). Trimming removed 2 bases from V and 0 bases from J, with 6 bases in between. CDR3: CASSFGSSGNTIYF. The CDR3 nucleotides are TGTGCCAGCAGCTTCGGTTCCTCTGGAAACACCATATATTTT.

This chain uses TRBV6-6 with TRBJ1-2, with 9 positions matching TRBD1. CDR3 length: 14 residues. V shed 6 bases and J 3 bases; nucleotides not matched to a gene: 5. Germline V lookup: CDR1 MNHNY, CDR2 SVGAGI (reference sequence). CDR3 DNA: TGTGCCAGCAGCCGGACAGGGGAGGACTATGGCTACACCTTC. Its protein product is CASSRTGEDYGYTF.

The rearrangement uses TRBV4-3 and TRBJ1-3; D ambiguous. Trimming stripped 1 base from V and 8 bases from J, with 15 bases between. The CDR3 runs to 15 residues. CDR1 and CDR2 (germline): LGHNA, YSLEER. Written as DNA, the CDR3 is TGCGCCAGCAGCCAAGCCCCCGGGGAAGGTTACACCATATATTTT. It is translated as CASSQAPGEGYTIYF.

For the CDR3, the DNA is TGTGCCAGCAGCCGGATCGGACAGAAAGATACGCAGTATTTT. It specifies CASSRIGQKDTQYF. This chain links TRBV7-2 with TRBJ2-3, with a possible D match to TRBD1 (6 bases). Germline V gene sequence: CDR1 SGHTA, CDR2 FQGNSA. V was shortened by 5 bases and J by 5 bases, with 14 bases between the two germline ends. This CDR3 is built from 14 residues.

The chain recombines TRBV6-2 or TRBV6-3 with TRBJ1-6; D remains unclear. Germline lookup yields CDR1 MNHEY and CDR2 SVGEGT. Between the trimmed V and J ends, which lost 0 bases and 10 bases, there was a span of 13 bases. This CDR3 contains 15 residues. CDR3 sequence: CASSYSSIGGSPLHF. DNA for the CDR3: TGTGCCAGCAGTTACTCGAGTATAGGAGGGTCACCCCTCCACTTT.

This sequence joins TRBV10-3 and TRBJ1-4; D unclear. Trimming left V 6 bases short and J 0 bases short, with 5 bases between. This CDR3 contains 13 residues. Germline V lookup: CDR1 ENHRY, CDR2 SYGVKD. CDR3 protein: CAIRSSTNEKLFF. CDR3 in DNA: TGTGCCATCAGGAGTTCAACTAATGAAAAACTGTTTTTT.

This clone turned up a few times. CDR3 region: CASSWGSGGANTEAFF. The CDR3, as DNA: TGCGCCAGCAGCTGGGGCTCGGGAGGAGCGAACACTGAAGCTTTCTTT. The chain is built from TRBV5-1 and TRBJ1-1, with a possible D match to TRBD1 (5 bases). The ends were cut back, 3 bases at V and 1 base at J, with 16 bases in the middle. The V gene's germline CDR1 is SGHRS and CDR2 YFSETQ. The CDR3 is 16 residues long.

This rearrangement joins TRBV24-1 to TRBJ2-3; 7 nucleotides match TRBD1. Germline CDR1 is KGHDR and CDR2 is SFDVKD. CDR3 size: 16 residues. V was clipped by 4 bases and J by 2 bases; unmatched bases: 8. CDR3 region: CATSEPQGLNTDTQYF. The CDR3 DNA sequence: TGTGCCACCAGTGAGCCACAGGGGCTTAACACAGATACGCAGTATTTT.

The chain has TRBV27 and TRBJ2-1, with 15 bases matching TRBD2. Unmatched junction bases numbered 8, after V lost 2 bases and J lost 0 bases. This CDR3 has 20 residues. Looked up from germline, CDR1 is MNHEY and CDR2 is SMNVEV (reference sequence). The CDR3 reads CASSLGTSGGFQSSYNEQFF. The CDR3 DNA sequence: TGTGCCAGCAGTTTAGGGACTAGCGGGGGGTTCCAGAGCTCCTACAATGAGCAGTTCTTC.

This clone occurred once. The chain is built from TRBV12-5 and TRBJ2-1; 11 bases align to TRBD2. With 6 bases clipped from V and 4 bases from J, the junction kept 5 bases outside the gene matches. CDR1 is LGHNT and CDR2 is FRNRAP in the germline V gene. The CDR3 length is 15 residues. CDR3 nucleotide sequence: TGTGCTAGTGGCCATGCTAGCGGGGGGTACAATGAGCAGTTCTTC. This sequence encodes CASGHASGGYNEQFF.

The rearrangement links TRBV30 to TRBJ1-5; no reliable D call. CDR1 GTSNPN and CDR2 SVGIG come from the germline V gene (reference sequence). The CDR3 consists of 13 residues. Trimming removed 3 bases at V and 4 bases at J, with 10 bases between. DNA of the CDR3: TGTGCCTGGAGGTCTGGACTGAATCAGCCCCAGCATTTT. As protein: CAWRSGLNQPQHF.

The V call is TRBV19, the J call TRBJ1-2; D is possibly TRBD1 (5 bases). The ends were cut back, 9 bases at V and 3 bases at J, with 14 bases in the middle. Germline CDR1 is LNHDA and CDR2 is SQIVND (reference sequence). This CDR3 region has 13 residues. The CDR3 reads CASGGAADYGYTF. DNA of the CDR3: TGTGCCAGCGGAGGGGCAGCGGACTATGGCTACACCTTC.

The V and J genes are TRBV7-2 and TRBJ1-3; the D gene is possibly TRBD1 (5 bases). V was pared by 5 bases and J by 2 bases, with 10 bases between. The CDR3 sequence is 14 residues long. Per the germline V gene, CDR1 is SGHTA and CDR2 is FQGNSA. CDR3 residues: CASSQGMAGNTIYF. CDR3 in DNA: TGTGCCAGCAGCCAGGGCATGGCTGGAAACACCATATATTTT. The full variable domain, with the rest looked up from reference TRBV7-2 and TRBJ1-3, is GAGVSQSPSNKVTEKGKDVELRCDPISGHTALYWYRQSLGQGLEFLIYFQGNSAPDKSGLPSDRFSAERTGGSVSTLTIQRTQQEDSAVYLCASSQGMAGNTIYFGEGSWLTVV.

The chain combines TRBV5-1 with TRBJ2-1; 14 bases map to TRBD2. The CDR3 consists of 19 residues. After removal of 1 base from V and 7 bases from J, the junction contained 13 bases not matched to a gene. Germline V gene data show CDR1 as SGHRS and CDR2 as YFSETQ. The CDR3: CASSLNPTSGGGIGNEQFF. The DNA of the CDR3 is TGCGCCAGCAGCTTGAACCCGACTAGCGGGGGGGGAATAGGGAATGAGCAGTTCTTC.

The rearrangement links TRBV3-1 (or the pseudogene TRBV3-2) to TRBJ2-3, with TRBD2 identical over 13 bases. The CDR3 extends over 16 amino acids. Germline CDR1 is LGHDT and CDR2 is YNNKEL (reference sequence). V trimming: 1 base; J trimming: 3 bases; junction bases outside the gene matches: 1. CDR3 DNA: TGTGCCAGCAGCCAAGCGGGACTAGCGGGAACAGATACGCAGTATTTT. The encoded protein is CASSQAGLAGTDTQYF.

This clone has only a few counts. Germline is not matched at one junction end, which may reflect a read error. The V and J genes are TRBV12-3 or TRBV12-4 and TRBJ1-1, with no clear D. The CDR3 has 12 residues. The CDR3 bases are TGTGCCAGCAGTTTAGCTCGCTTGAAGCTTAACTTT. This encodes CASSLARLKLNF.